The entry that follows covers one T cell receptor (beta chain) sequence. What it binds is not known. These data are taken from a study of human T cells and chemical hapten exposure. The study used a library that attached unique molecular identifiers to individual cDNA molecules. Each CDR3 protein is one row after TCRdb ran MiXCR on the RACE reads. The sample shows some 250,000 distinct CDR3 sequences, approximately 7.5% of them seen only once. The CDR3 length is 15 residues. After removal of 6 bases from V and 5 bases from J, the junction contained 7 bases not matched to a gene. Germline loops: CDR1 MGHRA, CDR2 YSYEKL. Study-level results: Sensitization with DPC brought no change to TCRs above 1 in 1000 in frequency.

Time point reported: pre-sensitization, week 0. Treatment of the sample: therapeutic diphenylcyclopropenone sensitization with weekly scalp DPC. This TCR derives from a man aged 18 to 29 with alopecia areata. Some clones in this sample may be carry-over from other donors' samples. This material consisted of whole blood, taken in connection with sensitization to the hapten diphenylcyclopropenone (DPC). The chain has TRBV4-1 and TRBJ1-2; TRBD1 aligns across 12 bases. CDR3 nucleotides: TGCGCCAGCAGTCGGGGGACAGGGGGCACGTATGGCTACACCTTC. As protein: CASSRGTGGTYGYTF.